Listed below are T cell receptor beta chains from one sample, sequenced in a study of Ad26.COV2.S vaccination and SARS-CoV-2 variants. TCRdb's copy holds only in-frame clones and misses some; the assay was immunoSEQ multiplex PCR. Of 360,000 or so clones in the sample, around nine tenths were seen once. Sequenced here: peripheral blood, sampled in a trial of Ad26.COV2.S vaccine versus placebo. The receptors stem from a person between 18 and 60 years old who received the Ad26.COV2.S COVID-19 vaccine or a placebo. Each CDR3 is given with its conserved first and last residue. A D gene is named only where the DNA matches it firmly. Rows give clone size only sometimes, using once, few, many, or a class for an expanded clone.

>TRBJ1-5|.|.|TRBV7-9
TGTGCCAGCAGCTTAGAAGGGAGTCAGCCCCAGCATTTT
CASSLEGSQPQHF
>TRBJ2-7|.|.|TRBV9
TGTGCCAGCAGCGTAGGCAGGGACTACGAGCAGTACTTC
CASSVGRDYEQYF
>TRBJ1-2|.|TRBD1|TRBV5-6
TGTGCCAGCAGCCTTGCCGGGACAGGGGGCCCCTATGGCTACACCTTC
CASSLAGTGGPYGYTF
>TRBJ1-1|.|TRBD1|TRBV12-5
TGTGCTAGTGGTATTGACAGGGGGGCTTTCTTT
CASGIDRGAFF
>TRBJ2-7|.|.|TRBV3-1/TRBV3-2
TGTGCCAGCAGTCGAGGGGGGGGTGGCCCCTACGAGCAGTACTTC
CASSRGGGGPYEQYF
>TRBJ2-2|.|.|TRBV30
TGTGCCTGGAGTGTAGGGACGGTTACCGGGGAGCTGTTTTTT
CAWSVGTVTGELFF
>TRBJ1-5|.|.|TRBV7-2
TGTGCCAGCAGCTTACGAGGGAATCAGCCCCAGCATTTT
CASSLRGNQPQHF
>TRBJ1-4|.|TRBD1|TRBV7-2
TGTGCCAGCAGCTCAACAGGGGATCCTAATGAAAAACTGTTTTTT
CASSSTGDPNEKLFF
>TRBJ1-6|.|.|TRBV5-4
TGTGCCAGCAGCTTGAGGGGGGGAGTCTATAATTCACCCCTCCACTTT
CASSLRGGVYNSPLHF
>TRBJ2-7|.|TRBD1|TRBV6-5
TGTGCCAGCAGTTACGCGGACAGGTTCTACGAGCAGTACTTC
CASSYADRFYEQYF
>TRBJ1-2|.|.|TRBV15
TGTGCCACCAGCAGAGACCGGGGGAGTCTCTATGGCTACACCTTC
CATSRDRGSLYGYTF
>TRBJ2-7|.|TRBD1|TRBV9
TGTGCCAGCAGCCCGGGACAGGGGCCCTACGAGCAGTACTTC
CASSPGQGPYEQYF
>TRBJ1-1|.|TRBD1|TRBV19
TGTGCCAGTAGTATAAATCGGGACAGGGGCGTCATGAACACTGAAGCTTTCTTT
CASSINRDRGVMNTEAFF
>TRBJ2-1|.|TRBD2|TRBV5-1
TGCGCCAGCAGCTTCCATACGGGGGGGTCCTACAATGAGCAGTTCTTC
CASSFHTGGSYNEQFF
>TRBJ1-4|.|.|TRBV3-1/TRBV3-2
TGTGCCAGCAGCCAAGGGAGGGCTAATGAAAAACTGTTTTTT
CASSQGRANEKLFF
>TRBJ1-1|few|.|TRBV3-1/TRBV3-2
TGTGCCAGCAGCCATTGGACAGAGAACACTGAAGCTTTCTTT
CASSHWTENTEAFF
>TRBJ1-1|.|TRBD1|TRBV14
TGTGCCAGCAGCCACCTGGGACAGAGCATGAACACTGAAGCTTTCTTT
CASSHLGQSMNTEAFF
>TRBJ1-6|once|.|TRBV25-1
TGTGCCAGCAGTGACTCAGGAGCCAGCTCCTATAATTCACCCCTCCACTTT
CASSDSGASSYNSPLHF
>TRBJ2-1|once|TRBD2|TRBV6-6
TGTGCCAGCAGTTCGGGAAGCGGGGGAATCTATGAGCAGTTCTTC
CASSSGSGGIYEQFF
>TRBJ1-5|.|TRBD1|TRBV10-3
TGTGCCATCAGTGAGTCAGAGGACAGGCAGGATCAGCCCCAGCATTTT
CAISESEDRQDQPQHF
>TRBJ2-4|once|TRBD1|TRBV4-1
TGCGCCAGCAGCCAAGAAGGACAGGGTTGGAACATTCAGTACTTC
CASSQEGQGWNIQYF
>TRBJ2-7|.|.|TRBV18
TGTGCCAGCTCACCACCCGGATCTGGCGAGCAGTACTTC
CASSPPGSGEQYF
>TRBJ1-1|.|TRBD1|TRBV13
TGTGCCAGCAGCCGAAGCCGGGACAGGGCTGGAGTGAACACTGAAGCTTTCTTT
CASSRSRDRAGVNTEAFF
>TRBJ1-1|.|.|TRBV6-1
TGTGCCAGCAGTGAATGGGTACTAGAGCTGAACACTGAAGCTTTCTTT
CASSEWVLELNTEAFF
>TRBJ1-6|.|.|TRBV27
TGTGCCAGCAGTTCTGGCCTGATGCCAGGCCCGTATAATTCACCCCTCCACTTT
CASSSGLMPGPYNSPLHF
>TRBJ2-7|.|.|TRBV27
TGTGCCACCGGAGGGGACAAACTCTACGAGCAGTACTTC
CATGGDKLYEQYF
>TRBJ2-7|.|.|TRBV4-1
TGCGCCAGCAGCCAAGCCGAGACAGGAGCCTACGAGCAGTACTTC
CASSQAETGAYEQYF
>TRBJ2-7|.|.|TRBV6-5
TGTGCCAGCAGTTACGCAGGGGCCGAGCAGTACTTC
CASSYAGAEQYF
>TRBJ1-5|few|TRBD1|TRBV2
TGTGCCAGCAGTGAAGGAAGGGGGCTAAATCAGCCCCAGCATTTT
CASSEGRGLNQPQHF
>TRBJ1-6|.|.|TRBV30
TGTGCCTGGAGCGAGAATTCACCCCTCCACTTT
CAWSENSPLHF
>TRBJ2-2|.|.|TRBV29-1
TGCAGCGTTGTGTACGACACCGGGGAGCTGTTTTTT
CSVVYDTGELFF
>TRBJ1-5|once|.|TRBV4-2
TGTGCCAGCAGCCAAGATCGAAGTGTTGGTCAGCCCCAGCATTTT
CASSQDRSVGQPQHF
>TRBJ1-6|.|.|TRBV5-4
TGTGCCAGCAGCTTTAAGTCTTCGAACGATTCACCCCTCCACTTT
CASSFKSSNDSPLHF
>TRBJ2-3|.|.|TRBV11-2
TGTGCCAGCAGCTTTAGCTTTGCAGATACGCAGTATTTT
CASSFSFADTQYF
>TRBJ1-2|.|.|TRBV6-5
TGTGCCAGCATATCTGCGGGCAGTGGCTACACCTTC
CASISAGSGYTF
>TRBJ2-7|.|TRBD2|TRBV11-3
TGTGCCAGCAGCGAGGGACTAGCGGGGAAAAATCTGTACTTC
CASSEGLAGKNLYF
>TRBJ1-5|.|.|TRBV19
TGTGCCAGTAGTATACAAGTCCCATTTGAATTCAGCAATCAGCCCCAGCATTTT
CASSIQVPFEFSNQPQHF
>TRBJ1-3|.|TRBD1|TRBV11-2
TGTGCCAGCAGCTTAGACCCCGTCCCCGGGACAGGGACCGCTGGAAACACCATATATTTT
CASSLDPVPGTGTAGNTIYF
>TRBJ2-3|.|.|TRBV12-3/TRBV12-4
TGTGCCAGCAGTAGGGGGGCGGGAGATACGCAGTATTTT
CASSRGAGDTQYF
>TRBJ2-3|.|TRBD1|TRBV6-6
TGTGCCAGCAGTTACCTACAGGGGGCCGGGGGAGATACGCAGTATTTT
CASSYLQGAGGDTQYF